The 27 T cell receptor beta chains in this list originate from one sample, sequenced in a study of shared clonotypes between healthy human individuals (dated by TCRdb to 2018 to 2021). Library creation used the immunoSEQ multiplex PCR assay. The source is immuneACCESS, and TCRdb retained only in-frame sequences with V and J called. Part of the clones is not carried over; for the studies checked, unresolved V genes explain less than half of this, and the remainder is unexplained. This sample lists approximately 1.4 million clones; 98% were detected once. The ten largest clones capture 0.45% of the sample. Sequenced: naive CD4+ T cells sorted from blood. This specimen's cell subset or site label, interpreted: CD45RA+ positively selected. The receptor set was obtained from a man aged 25 to 40 in good health.

This chain connects TRBV18 to TRBJ1-3; a possible D gene is TRBD1 (6 bases). Trimming pared 2 bases from V and 1 base from J, leaving 18 bases between. The CDR3 length is 18 residues. The germline CDR1 and CDR2 sequences are KGHSH and LQKENI. The CDR3 spells CASSPKEVTGASGNTIYF. The CDR3 nucleotides are TGTGCCAGCTCACCAAAGGAAGTGACAGGAGCTTCTGGAAACACCATATATTTT.

The chain is built from TRBV15 and TRBJ2-1; no clear D gene. Per germline, CDR1 LNHNV and CDR2 YYDKDF (reference sequence). Between the trimmed V and J ends, which lost 2 bases and 0 bases, there was a span of 14 bases. This CDR3 region has 17 residues. This CDR3 is CATSRYETRSSYNEQFF. CDR3 coding DNA: TGTGCCACCAGCAGATACGAAACAAGGAGCTCCTACAATGAGCAGTTCTTC.

V gene TRBV18 combines with J gene TRBJ2-4; 7 bases fit TRBD2. CDR3 length equals 13 residues. Trimming removed 3 bases from V and 9 bases from J; junction bases left unmatched: 5. CDR1 and CDR2 from the germline V gene are KGHSH and LQKENI. The CDR3 region has the DNA TGTGCCAGCTCACCCGGGGGGAAGGGCATTCAGTACTTC. Its protein is CASSPGGKGIQYF.

Concerning this clone itself: This sample includes further DNA sequences coding for the same CDR3. The chain joins TRBV7-3 to TRBJ2-3; no firm D call. V lost 5 bases and J lost 2, with 11 bases in between. CDR1 and CDR2 from the germline V gene are SGHTA and FQGTGA. There are 14 residues in the CDR3. The CDR3 DNA sequence: TGTGCCAGCAGCCCCCGGGCCTCCACAGATACGCAGTATTTT. Amino acids: CASSPRASTDTQYF.

The chain couples TRBV5-4 to TRBJ2-7; 7 bases match TRBD2. CDR3 length: 15 residues. V was clipped by 3 bases and J by 6 bases; unmatched bases: 12. From germline, CDR1 is SGHNT and CDR2 YYREEE (reference sequence). CDR3 sequence: CASSSIAGVHAEQYF. The CDR3 DNA is TGTGCCAGCAGCTCGATCGCGGGGGTACACGCCGAGCAGTACTTC.

The gene calls are TRBV27 and TRBJ1-5, with D tentatively TRBD1 (5 bases). The CDR3 totals 17 residues. Looked up from germline, CDR1 is MNHEY and CDR2 is SMNVEV (reference sequence). V lost 1 base, J lost 3 bases, and 16 bases lay in between. The CDR3 loop is CASSLYRLAGTNQPQHF. In DNA, the CDR3 is TGTGCCAGCAGTTTATATCGGCTGGCGGGGACCAATCAGCCCCAGCATTTT.

The CDR3 is CASRAQYSGNTIYF. CDR3 sequence (DNA): TGTGCCAGCAGGGCTCAGTATTCTGGAAACACCATATATTTT. V and J are TRBV6-5 and TRBJ1-3; D is undetermined. Germline V gives CDR1 MNHEY, CDR2 SVGAGI. With 6 bases removed from V and 1 base from J, the gap between germline ends came to 10 bases. The CDR3 totals 14 residues.

A word on this clone: The same CDR3 is also encoded by other DNA sequences in this sample. The chain uses TRBV7-2 and TRBJ2-3; maybe TRBD2 (5 bases). Germline V CDR1 and CDR2: SGHTA, FQGNSA. V was shortened by 4 bases and J by 0 bases, with 11 bases between the two germline ends. The CDR3 is 15 amino acids. The CDR3 DNA reads as TGTGCCAGCAGCTCGAGCGGATTTAGCACAGATACGCAGTATTTT. This codes for CASSSSGFSTDTQYF.

The CDR3 nucleotides read TGTGCCACCAGCAGATCCCTTACCAATCAGCCCCAGCATTTT. Translation gives CATSRSLTNQPQHF. The V call is TRBV15, the J call TRBJ1-5; D unresolved. The V end was cut by 2 bases, the J end by 3 bases, with 8 bases between. CDR1 and CDR2 from the germline V gene are LNHNV and YYDKDF (reference sequence). The CDR3 length is 14 residues.

About this clone itself: Other DNA sequences from this sample encode an identical CDR3 as well. The rearrangement links TRBV28 to TRBJ1-1, with D hard to call. Germline V gives CDR1 MDHEN, CDR2 SYDVKM. The length of the CDR3 is 12 residues. V lost 3 bases and J 0 bases, leaving 2 bases between the germline ends. CDR3 sequence (DNA): TGTGCCAGCAGTTTGTTGAACACTGAAGCTTTCTTT. Translated: CASSLLNTEAFF.

This chain connects TRBV6-4 to TRBJ2-3; 10 bases fit TRBD2. Germline CDR1 reads MRHNA; CDR2 reads SNTAGT. The CDR3 loop spans 17 amino acids. Unmatched junction bases numbered 6, after V lost 2 bases and J lost 1 base. The CDR3 DNA is TGTGCCAGCAGTGACACAGGACTAGCGGTGGGCACAGATACGCAGTATTTT. Protein product: CASSDTGLAVGTDTQYF.

V usage is TRBV10-1 and J usage is TRBJ1-6, with 10 bases matching TRBD1. The CDR3 is made up of 17 amino acids. V was clipped by 0 bases and J by 9 bases; unmatched bases: 8. Germline-derived CDR1 and CDR2 are WNHNN and SYGVQD (reference sequence). The CDR3 sequence: CASSESMGGQGSSPLHF. The CDR3 DNA reads as TGCGCCAGCAGTGAGTCGATGGGGGGACAGGGGTCTTCACCCCTCCACTTT.

The chain couples TRBV5-4 to TRBJ2-1, with 9 bases aligning to TRBD2. Germline CDR1 reads SGHNT; CDR2 reads YYREEE (reference sequence). This CDR3 has 15 amino acids. V gave up 6 bases and J gave up 3 bases; unmatched junction bases: 7. The DNA for the CDR3 is TGTGCCAGCAATCCGGGACTAGCAGTCTACAATGAGCAGTTCTTC. Residues: CASNPGLAVYNEQFF.

The J gene is TRBJ2-7, the V gene TRBV7-9, with 8 bases aligning to TRBD1. This CDR3 comprises 16 residues. Per the germline V gene, CDR1 is SEHNR and CDR2 is FQNEAQ (reference sequence). Trimming at V came to 1 base and at J to 6 bases, leaving 11 bases not matched to a gene. CDR3 region: CASSLGTGTPLGEQYF. The CDR3 DNA reads as TGTGCCAGCAGCTTAGGGACAGGGACCCCCCTTGGCGAGCAGTACTTC. The full variable domain, with the rest looked up from reference TRBV7-9 and TRBJ2-7, is DTGVSQNPRHKITKRGQNVTFRCDPISEHNRLYWYRQTLGQGPEFLTYFQNEAQLEKSRLLSDRFSAERPKGSFSTLEIQRTEQGDSAMYLCASSLGTGTPLGEQYFGPGTRLTVT.

The chain is built from TRBV5-6 and TRBJ2-2, with D possibly matching TRBD2 (5 bases). CDR3 length equals 15 residues. Between the trimmed V and J ends, which lost 4 bases and 5 bases, there was a span of 15 bases. Germline V gene sequence: CDR1 SGHDT, CDR2 YYEEEE. CDR3 DNA: TGTGCCAGCAGCCCCGGACCTAGAGGGACCGGGGAGCTGTTTTTT. Translation gives CASSPGPRGTGELFF.

Details on this clone: Other DNA sequences in this specimen translate into the identical CDR3. The CDR3 region has the DNA TGTGCCAGCAGCTTGGCGGGAGGGTCCTACGAGCAGTACTTC. It codes for CASSLAGGSYEQYF. This chain joins TRBV11-3 and TRBJ2-7; 9 bases line up with TRBD2. This CDR3 comprises 14 residues. Looked up from germline, CDR1 is SGHNT and CDR2 is YENEEA. Unmatched junction bases numbered 1, after V lost 3 bases and J lost 1 base.

The chain combines TRBV27 with TRBJ2-7; TRBD1 matches at 7 bases. The CDR3 length is 15 residues. The junction had 5 bases not matched to a gene; V was cut back by 2 bases and J by 1 base. Germline V gene lookup returns CDR1 MNHEY and CDR2 SMNVEV (reference sequence). The DNA of the CDR3 is TGTGCCAGCAGTTTACGAGGGGGCACTTCCTACGAGCAGTACTTC. Protein sequence: CASSLRGGTSYEQYF.

The rearrangement links TRBV27 to TRBJ2-1, with TRBD1 matching 12 bases. Germline CDR1 reads MNHEY; CDR2 reads SMNVEV (reference sequence). Trimming cost V 6 bases and J 9 bases; bases outside gene matches: 15. There are 17 residues in the CDR3. The CDR3 here is CASRLETGQGALGEQFF. CDR3 DNA: TGTGCCAGCAGGCTGGAGACGGGACAGGGGGCTCTTGGTGAGCAGTTCTTC.

The chain links TRBV11-2 to TRBJ1-2, with D perhaps TRBD1 (5 bases). The germline CDR1 and CDR2 sequences are SGHAT and FQNNGV. The CDR3 is 13 amino acids. The V gene lost 1 base and the J gene lost 8 bases, with 11 bases spanning the gap. CDR3 loop: CASSLVRGGGYTF. The DNA of the CDR3 is TGTGCCAGCAGCTTAGTAAGGGGAGGCGGCTACACCTTC.

The chain couples TRBV9 to TRBJ2-2, with TRBD2 matching over 11 bases. Trimming at V came to 0 bases and at J to 1 base, leaving 5 bases not matched to a gene. The CDR3 loop spans 18 amino acids. Germline CDR1 SGDLS, CDR2 YYNGEE. CDR3 protein: CASSVEVAGGWNTGELFF. CDR3 bases: TGTGCCAGCAGCGTAGAGGTAGCGGGAGGGTGGAACACCGGGGAGCTGTTTTTT. Full variable domain (missing parts from reference TRBV9 and TRBJ2-2): DSGVTQTPKHLITATGQRVTLRCSPRSGDLSVYWYQQSLDQGLQFLIQYYNGEERAKGNILERFSAQQFPDLHSELNLSSLELGDSALYFCASSVEVAGGWNTGELFFGEGSRLTVL.

This rearrangement joins TRBV7-3 to TRBJ2-2, with 10 bases fitting TRBD2. The length of the CDR3 is 16 residues. V was clipped by 5 bases and J by 4 bases; unmatched bases: 7. Germline V CDR1 and CDR2: SGHTA, FQGTGA. The CDR3 loop is CASSPLSGRSTGELFF. DNA for the CDR3: TGTGCCAGCAGCCCCCTTAGCGGGAGGTCCACCGGGGAGCTGTTTTTT.

The genes are TRBV7-7 and TRBJ2-5; D gene unclear. Germline V gene data show CDR1 as SSHAT and CDR2 as FNYEAQ (reference sequence). This CDR3 comprises 14 residues. Trimming cost V 5 bases and J 1 base, with 11 bases left between them. The CDR3 DNA is TGTGCCAGCAGCCGAACCGCCGCCCAAGAGACCCAGTACTTC. Its translation is CASSRTAAQETQYF.

CDR3 nucleotides: TGTGCCAGCAGCTTGGACGGGAGGCCCCTCCTTAGCACAGATACGCAGTATTTT. Encoded protein: CASSLDGRPLLSTDTQYF. The chain links TRBV5-4 to TRBJ2-3; 7 bases line up with TRBD2. The CDR3 extends over 18 amino acids. J lost 0 bases, V lost 0 bases, and 10 bases had no gene match. Per the germline V gene, CDR1 is SGHNT and CDR2 is YYREEE (reference sequence).

The chain combines TRBV19 with TRBJ1-3; TRBD1 aligns across 10 bases. J lost 0 bases, V lost 4 bases, and 3 bases had no gene match. The CDR3 loop spans 16 amino acids. In germline, CDR1 is LNHDA, CDR2 SQIVND (reference sequence). The chain's CDR3 is CASSTGQGISGNTIYF. In DNA form, the CDR3 reads TGTGCCAGTAGTACGGGACAGGGGATCTCTGGAAACACCATATATTTT.

The chain joins TRBV19 to TRBJ1-1; no reliable D call. The CDR3 spans 12 residues. CDR1 is LNHDA, CDR2 SQIVND, per germline (reference sequence). V lost 6 bases and J lost 7, with 12 bases in between. CDR3 region: CASSKGYGEAFF. CDR3 DNA: TGTGCCAGTAGCAAGGGCTACGGTGAAGCTTTCTTT.

V is TRBV5-1 and J is TRBJ2-2; the match to TRBD1 covers 7 bases. J lost 5 bases, V lost 2 bases, and 3 bases had no gene match. CDR1 and CDR2 (germline): SGHRS, YFSETQ. The CDR3 spans 14 residues. The CDR3 region has the DNA TGCGCCAGCAGCTTAACAGGGGCGACCGGGGAGCTGTTTTTT. Protein sequence: CASSLTGATGELFF.

The J gene is TRBJ1-2, the V gene TRBV7-2, with D perhaps matching TRBD1 (5 bases). Trimming stripped 5 bases from V and 8 bases from J, with 18 bases between. CDR1 and CDR2 (germline): SGHTA, FQGNSA. The CDR3 sequence is 14 residues long. CDR3 sequence (DNA): TGTGCCAGCAGCCGAGACAGAAGCCTTGAGGGCTACACCTTC. This encodes CASSRDRSLEGYTF.